The 24 T cell receptor beta chains in this list originate from one sample, sequenced in a study of Graves' ophthalmopathy and Graves' hyperthyroidism. Using RNA transcripts, the TCR beta CDR3 regions were amplified. Amplification began with first-round RT-PCR using HTBI primers, then second-round multiplex PCR was performed. TCRdb used MiXCR to reprocess the multiplex PCR reads, holding one entry per CDR3 protein. This table has around 1.1 million distinct CDR3 sequences, roughly two fifths appearing once. What was sequenced was peripheral blood or thyroid tissue (not recorded which). Receptors were obtained from an adult man with Graves' hyperthyroidism.

This chain uses TRBV5-1 with TRBJ1-4; D might be TRBD1 (5 bases). V dropped 4 bases and J dropped 7 bases, with 17 bases sitting between them. CDR3 length: 15 residues. Germline assignment: CDR1 SGHRS and CDR2 YFSETQ. CDR3 DNA: TGCGCCAGCAGCCTGGACCGGCTGGGGGGTGAAAAACTGTTTTTT. Amino acid sequence: CASSLDRLGGEKLFF.

J is TRBJ1-4 and V is TRBV6-5; TRBD1 is a possible D gene (5 bases). V dropped 5 bases and J dropped 0 bases, with 13 bases sitting between them. There are 16 residues in the CDR3. Per germline, CDR1 MNHEY and CDR2 SVGAGI. CDR3 DNA: TGTGCCAGCAGTGCCCCCGCGACAGCAACTAATGAAAAACTGTTTTTT. Protein sequence: CASSAPATATNEKLFF.

By sample share, this clonotype is medium-sized. V usage is TRBV6-4 and J usage is TRBJ2-2; TRBD1 is a possible D gene (6 bases). Looked up from germline, CDR1 is MRHNA and CDR2 is SNTAGT. The CDR3 spans 14 residues. V was cut by 2 bases and J by 3 bases, with 7 bases left in between. This chain's CDR3 is CASSDGGHTGELFF. The CDR3 DNA is TGTGCCAGCAGTGACGGGGGCCACACCGGGGAGCTGTTTTTT.

The V gene is TRBV5-6, the J gene TRBJ1-2; no clear D. The CDR3 has 14 amino acids. Trimming pared 1 base from V and 2 bases from J, leaving 9 bases between. The germline CDR1 and CDR2 sequences are SGHDT and YYEEEE. The CDR3: CASSLWEDNYGYTF. CDR3 DNA: TGTGCCAGCAGCTTGTGGGAGGACAACTATGGCTACACCTTC.

This clonotype came up many times. The genes are TRBV9 and TRBJ2-2, with D maybe TRBD1 (6 bases). The CDR3 runs 16 residues. Germline CDR1 is SGDLS and CDR2 is YYNGEE. Trimming took off 0 bases at V and 6 bases at J, with 15 bases between the two ends. This chain's CDR3 is CASSVVGDTRSGELFF. In nucleotides, the CDR3 is TGTGCCAGCAGCGTAGTTGGGGACACCCGTTCCGGGGAGCTGTTTTTT.

Regarding this clonotype: The junction departs from germline at one end; a sequencing error may be responsible. The chain uses TRBV20-1 and TRBJ2-7; 8 bases line up with TRBD1. The CDR3 has 14 amino acids. CDR1 and CDR2 from the germline V gene are DFQATT and SNEGSKA (reference sequence). CDR3 sequence (DNA): TGCAGTGCTTACCGGGACAGGACAGGCCACGATCAGTACTTC. Translated: CSAYRDRTGHDQYF.

For this clonotype: One end of the junction is discordant with germline, which a read error may explain. The chain recombines TRBV7-6 with TRBJ1-1; 7 nucleotides agree with TRBD1. The CDR3 extends over 11 amino acids. Germline values: CDR1 SGHVS, CDR2 FNYEAQ. CDR3 region: CASSLGTVFNF. The DNA for the CDR3 is TGTGCCAGCAGCTTGGGGACAGTTTTCAATTTT.

This chain uses TRBV7-9 with TRBJ1-3, with D unclear. The CDR3 length is 14 residues. V was clipped by 8 bases and J by 1 base, with 12 bases between them. Germline V lookup: CDR1 SEHNR, CDR2 FQNEAQ (reference sequence). In DNA, the CDR3 is TGTGCCAGCGGCGCATACGGGTCTGGAAACACCATATATTTT. Its translation: CASGAYGSGNTIYF.

Details on this clonotype: A much larger clone lies one base from this, so it may be a read error. This rearrangement joins TRBV9 to TRBJ1-4, with a tentative D call TRBD1 (6 bases). The CDR3 loop spans 15 amino acids. Germline V gives CDR1 SGDLS, CDR2 YYNGEE. CDR3 loop: CASSAPGGRSEKLSF. CDR3 bases: TGTGCCAGCAGCGCGCCGGGGGGGCGGAGTGAAAAACTGTCTTTT.

This clonotype was counted only a few times. The rearrangement uses TRBV7-9 and TRBJ2-2; unclear D gene. V was shortened by 0 bases and J by 7 bases, with 15 bases between the two germline ends. This CDR3 contains 16 residues. CDR1 and CDR2 from the germline V gene are SEHNR and FQNEAQ (reference sequence). DNA of the CDR3: TGTGCCAGCAGCTTAGCCGTAGATGCCGTTGACGGGGAGCTGTTTTTT. Translating it yields CASSLAVDAVDGELFF.

In this sample, this clonotype turned up many times. The CDR3 spells CATSRVNSNQPQHF. The CDR3 DNA follows: TGTGCCACCAGCAGGGTGAATAGCAATCAGCCCCAGCATTTT. The chain has TRBV15 and TRBJ1-5; D unresolved. The CDR3 loop spans 14 amino acids. V was cut by 3 bases and J by 0 bases, with 6 bases left in between. Looked up from germline, CDR1 is LNHNV and CDR2 is YYDKDF (reference sequence).

The J gene is TRBJ1-1, the V gene TRBV5-1; D perhaps matches TRBD1 (6 bases). V gave up 4 bases and J gave up 1 base, with 14 bases separating them. The CDR3 consists of 15 residues. Germline CDR1 reads SGHRS; CDR2 reads YFSETQ. CDR3: CASSLEGHSNTEAFF. The CDR3 nucleotides are TGCGCCAGCAGCCTAGAGGGACACTCGAACACTGAAGCTTTCTTT.

This clonotype was seen repeatedly, ten times or more. The chain is built from TRBV29-1 and TRBJ1-2, with TRBD1 as a possible D gene (5 bases). This CDR3 has 14 amino acids. CDR1 SQVTM and CDR2 ANQGSEA come from the germline V gene. V was clipped by 3 bases and J by 5 bases, with 16 bases between them. DNA of the CDR3: TGCAGCGTTGACAAATCGGGACGGACATATGGCTACACCTTC. Protein: CSVDKSGRTYGYTF.

This clonotype has only a few counts. V usage is TRBV7-9 and J usage is TRBJ1-4; 8 positions agree with TRBD1. V shed 3 bases, J shed 7 bases, and the junction held 1 base outside the gene matches. The CDR3 length is 13 residues. The germline gives CDR1 SEHNR, CDR2 FQNEAQ (reference sequence). The CDR3 DNA is TGTGCCAGCAGCTTCGGGACAGGTGAAAAACTGTTTTTT. It codes for CASSFGTGEKLFF.

This clonotype occurred many times. The V call is TRBV10-3, the J call TRBJ1-6; D not certain. Germline assignment: CDR1 ENHRY and CDR2 SYGVKD. Trimming removed 7 bases from V and 7 bases from J, with 11 bases in between. This CDR3 is 13 amino acids long. The CDR3 here is CAIKSVVNSPLHF. The CDR3 bases are TGTGCCATCAAATCGGTGGTCAATTCACCCCTCCACTTT.

This clonotype was observed at least ten times. The gene calls are TRBV20-1 and TRBJ2-7; 11 nucleotides match TRBD2. J gave up 4 bases and V 4 bases, and 12 bases lay outside the gene matches. Germline V gene lookup returns CDR1 DFQATT and CDR2 SNEGSKA (reference sequence). CDR3 length: 16 amino acids. The CDR3 is CSATPISGGAGYEQYF. The CDR3 coding sequence is TGCAGTGCTACTCCCATTAGCGGGGGGGCCGGGTACGAGCAGTACTTC.

As regards this clonotype: A much bigger clone sits one base away, suggesting this may be a read error. The CDR3 DNA sequence: TGTGCCAGCAGCTCCATAGCGTCCCAAGAGACCCAGTACTTC. This encodes CASSSIASQETQYF. V is TRBV7-9 and J is TRBJ2-5; maybe TRBD2 (5 bases). Germline V lookup: CDR1 SEHNR, CDR2 FQNEAQ (reference sequence). V lost 4 bases to trimming and J lost 1 base, with 10 bases between them. CDR3 size: 14 residues.

This clonotype was seen repeatedly, ten times or more. The J gene is TRBJ1-6, the V gene TRBV2; 8 positions agree with TRBD1. With V trimmed by 4 bases and J by 5 bases, 1 base remained unmatched. The CDR3 is 14 amino acids. Germline values: CDR1 SNHLY, CDR2 FYNNEI. CDR3 residues: CASSGTGNNSPLHF. The CDR3 nucleotides are TGTGCCAGCAGTGGGACAGGGAATAATTCACCCCTCCACTTT.

The CDR3: CASSPRGLGETQHF. The DNA of the CDR3 is TGTGCCAGCAGCCCCCGGGGCCTGGGTGAGACCCAGCATTTT. V usage is TRBV2 and J usage is TRBJ1-5; D is perhaps TRBD1 (5 bases). Between the trimmed V and J ends, which lost 6 bases and 11 bases, there was a span of 20 bases. This CDR3 has 14 residues. Germline values: CDR1 SNHLY, CDR2 FYNNEI.

In this sample, this clonotype turned up a few times. The rearrangement uses TRBV5-8 and TRBJ2-7, with a weak D call TRBD2 (6 bases). The germline V gene has CDR1 SGHTS and CDR2 YDEGEE. V lost 6 bases, J lost 2 bases, and 15 bases lay in between. The CDR3 loop spans 14 amino acids. CDR3 loop: CASKFGGNPYEQYF. The CDR3 DNA reads TGTGCCAGCAAGTTTGGCGGGAATCCCTACGAGCAGTACTTC.

V and J are TRBV7-8 and TRBJ1-1; D unclear. The CDR3 runs to 15 residues. V lost 3 bases to trimming and J lost 4 bases, with 15 bases between them. Germline-derived CDR1 and CDR2 are SGHVS and FQNEAQ. This CDR3 reads CASSLGPARFTEAFF. CDR3 in DNA: TGTGCCAGCAGCTTGGGCCCGGCGAGATTCACTGAAGCTTTCTTT.

V is TRBV6-2 or TRBV6-3 and J is TRBJ2-2; 8 bases map to TRBD2. Germline CDR1 reads MNHEY; CDR2 reads SVGEGT. V shed 7 bases and J 0 bases; nucleotides not matched to a gene: 4. This CDR3 has 15 amino acids. This CDR3 reads CASTIAGTNTGELFF. The CDR3 coding sequence is TGTGCCAGCACCATAGCGGGGACGAACACCGGGGAGCTGTTTTTT.

The chain recombines TRBV24-1 with TRBJ1-2; D perhaps matches TRBD1 (5 bases). Germline V lookup: CDR1 KGHDR, CDR2 SFDVKD. V lost 3 bases to trimming and J lost 6 bases, with 19 bases between them. This CDR3 region has 16 residues. The CDR3 sequence: CATSDRPGLAADGYTF. CDR3 nucleotides: TGTGCCACCAGTGATCGTCCGGGACTAGCCGCCGATGGCTACACCTTC.

This clonotype was detected many times. The chain recombines TRBV7-9 with TRBJ1-4, with D perhaps TRBD1 (6 bases). Germline CDR1 reads SEHNR; CDR2 reads FQNEAQ (reference sequence). This CDR3 spans 15 amino acids. Trimming removed 0 bases from V and 3 bases from J, with 8 bases in between. The CDR3, as DNA: TGTGCCAGCAGCTTAGCGAAGGGGGCTAATGAAAAACTGTTTTTT. Amino acid sequence: CASSLAKGANEKLFF.